This is a list of T cell receptor beta chains from one sample in a study of technical replicates of blood from several donors. Repertoires were generated with immunoSEQ multiplex PCR, while TCRdb's copy carries only in-frame clones and drops some. The sample holds about 88,000 clones, around 93% seen once. Sequenced sample: T cells isolated from PBMCs. Source of these receptors: a human donor in good health. The CDR3 runs from the conserved cysteine through the conserved F or W. Each record gives: D gene, clone size, J gene, V gene, CDR3 DNA, CDR3 protein. D genes are given only for firm matches. Size tells how often a clone was seen (once, few, many) or the class of an expanded clone, and some rows leave it out.

d_gene: NA; abundance: NA; j_gene: TRBJ2-7; v_gene: TRBV5-1; CDR3nt: TGCGCCAGCAGCTTGGCGGGTTACAACTACGAGCAGTACTTC; CDR3aa: CASSLAGYNYEQYF
d_gene: NA; abundance: NA; j_gene: TRBJ2-1; v_gene: TRBV7-9; CDR3nt: TGTGCCAGCAGCGCAACAAGTATACGCAATGAGCAGTTCTTC; CDR3aa: CASSATSIRNEQFF
d_gene: NA; abundance: NA; j_gene: TRBJ2-1; v_gene: TRBV4-2; CDR3nt: TGTGCCAGCAGCCAAGAGGGAGTTGAGCAGTTCTTC; CDR3aa: CASSQEGVEQFF
d_gene: NA; abundance: NA; j_gene: TRBJ1-1; v_gene: TRBV10-1; CDR3nt: TGCGCCAGCAGTGAGGGGAGTTTGGGATCAGCTTTCTTT; CDR3aa: CASSEGSLGSAFF
d_gene: TRBD1; abundance: NA; j_gene: TRBJ1-1; v_gene: TRBV9; CDR3nt: TGTGCCAGCAGCCAGACAGGGGGCGAAGCTTTCTTT; CDR3aa: CASSQTGGEAFF
d_gene: NA; abundance: once; j_gene: TRBJ2-7; v_gene: TRBV5-1; CDR3nt: TGCGCCAGCAGCTTGGAGGTGGGCCTAGCGACCGGAAACGAGCAGTACTTC; CDR3aa: CASSLEVGLATGNEQYF
d_gene: NA; abundance: NA; j_gene: TRBJ2-6; v_gene: TRBV28; CDR3nt: TGTGCCAGCAGCACTGCTGTGACAGGGAGGATCCCTGGGGCCAACGTCCTGACTTTC; CDR3aa: CASSTAVTGRIPGANVLTF
d_gene: NA; abundance: NA; j_gene: TRBJ2-7; v_gene: TRBV7-9; CDR3nt: TGTGCCAGCAGCCCGACGGGCTACGAGCAGTACTTC; CDR3aa: CASSPTGYEQYF
d_gene: NA; abundance: NA; j_gene: TRBJ2-5; v_gene: TRBV7-9; CDR3nt: TGTGCCAGCAGCCAGGGGTGGACCCAGTACTTC; CDR3aa: CASSQGWTQYF
d_gene: NA; abundance: NA; j_gene: TRBJ2-3; v_gene: TRBV6-1; CDR3nt: TGTGCCAGCAGCACCACTACCACAGATACGCAGTATTTT; CDR3aa: CASSTTTTDTQYF
d_gene: TRBD2; abundance: NA; j_gene: TRBJ2-1; v_gene: TRBV6-5; CDR3nt: TGTGCCAGCAGCAATCATCCGGGACTAGGGAATGAGCAGTTCTTC; CDR3aa: CASSNHPGLGNEQFF
d_gene: NA; abundance: few; j_gene: TRBJ1-1; v_gene: TRBV5-5; CDR3nt: TGTGCCAGCAGCTTGGATTACTCCAGGCCGAACACTGAAGCTTTCTTT; CDR3aa: CASSLDYSRPNTEAFF
d_gene: TRBD1; abundance: NA; j_gene: TRBJ2-3; v_gene: TRBV2; CDR3nt: TGTGCCAGAGGGGGGACAGGTTTTCTCACAGATACGCAGTATTTT; CDR3aa: CARGGTGFLTDTQYF
d_gene: NA; abundance: NA; j_gene: TRBJ2-5; v_gene: TRBV2; CDR3nt: TGTGCCAGCAGTGGATCGACAGCCCAAGAGACCCAGTACTTC; CDR3aa: CASSGSTAQETQYF
d_gene: TRBD1; abundance: NA; j_gene: TRBJ2-2; v_gene: TRBV4-2; CDR3nt: TGTGCCAGCAGCCAAGGGACAGGGCCAAACACCGGGGAGCTGTTTTTT; CDR3aa: CASSQGTGPNTGELFF
d_gene: NA; abundance: NA; j_gene: TRBJ2-5; v_gene: TRBV28; CDR3nt: TGTGCCAGCAGGGCTCCTCAGGGGAGAGAGACCCAGTACTTC; CDR3aa: CASRAPQGRETQYF
d_gene: NA; abundance: few; j_gene: TRBJ1-4; v_gene: TRBV18; CDR3nt: TGTGCCAGCTCGGTTGTAGATGAAAAACTGTTTTTT; CDR3aa: CASSVVDEKLFF
d_gene: NA; abundance: NA; j_gene: TRBJ2-3; v_gene: TRBV5-1; CDR3nt: TGCGCCAGCAGCTTGGCGGCGGGGACAGATACGCAGTATTTT; CDR3aa: CASSLAAGTDTQYF
d_gene: NA; abundance: NA; j_gene: TRBJ2-5; v_gene: TRBV19; CDR3nt: TGTGCCAGTAGTATAGTGGGCACCACGGTGGTGACCCAGTACTTC; CDR3aa: CASSIVGTTVVTQYF
d_gene: NA; abundance: NA; j_gene: TRBJ1-6; v_gene: TRBV6-6; CDR3nt: TGTGCCAGCAGCGTAGAAGAGAGGGATTCACCCCTCCACTTT; CDR3aa: CASSVEERDSPLHF
d_gene: NA; abundance: NA; j_gene: TRBJ2-3; v_gene: TRBV28; CDR3nt: TGTGCCAGCAGTTTGAGTGACATCACAGATACGCAGTATTTT; CDR3aa: CASSLSDITDTQYF
d_gene: TRBD2; abundance: NA; j_gene: TRBJ2-7; v_gene: TRBV6-1; CDR3nt: TGTGCCAGCATTCTAGCGGGGAGTTCCTACGAGCAGTACTTC; CDR3aa: CASILAGSSYEQYF
d_gene: NA; abundance: NA; j_gene: TRBJ1-2; v_gene: TRBV19; CDR3nt: TGTGCCAGTAGTATAGAAGGAGATTCTAACTATGGCTACACCTTC; CDR3aa: CASSIEGDSNYGYTF
d_gene: TRBD2; abundance: NA; j_gene: TRBJ2-3; v_gene: TRBV4-2; CDR3nt: TGTGCCAGCAGCCCACAGGGGAGGACTAGCGGGCGAGCTAGCACAGATACGCAGTATTTT; CDR3aa: CASSPQGRTSGRASTDTQYF
d_gene: NA; abundance: NA; j_gene: TRBJ2-7; v_gene: TRBV10-2; CDR3nt: TGCGCCAGCAGTGAGCCTTGGGGGGGGGCATACGAGCAGTACTTC; CDR3aa: CASSEPWGGAYEQYF
d_gene: TRBD1; abundance: once; j_gene: TRBJ1-5; v_gene: TRBV23-1; CDR3nt: TGCGCCAGCAGTCAATTCCCCCCCGGGACAGCAGGGAGTCAGCCCCAGCATTTT; CDR3aa: CASSQFPPGTAGSQPQHF
d_gene: NA; abundance: NA; j_gene: TRBJ2-7; v_gene: TRBV4-1; CDR3nt: TGCGCCAGCAGCCAAGATCTTAGGAGCTCCTACGAGCAGTACTTC; CDR3aa: CASSQDLRSSYEQYF
d_gene: NA; abundance: NA; j_gene: TRBJ2-5; v_gene: TRBV27; CDR3nt: TGTGCCAGCAGTTACCGGGATCCCGAAGAGACCCAGTACTTC; CDR3aa: CASSYRDPEETQYF
d_gene: NA; abundance: once; j_gene: TRBJ2-6; v_gene: TRBV5-1; CDR3nt: TGCGCCAGCAGCTCTTCTTGGGGCTTGCTGGTTGGGGCCAACGTCCTGACTTTC; CDR3aa: CASSSSWGLLVGANVLTF
d_gene: TRBD1; abundance: NA; j_gene: TRBJ2-1; v_gene: TRBV18; CDR3nt: TGTGCCAGCTCACTCGGACAGGGGGAGTTGAATGAGCAGTTCTTC; CDR3aa: CASSLGQGELNEQFF
d_gene: NA; abundance: NA; j_gene: TRBJ2-7; v_gene: TRBV19; CDR3nt: TGTGCCAGTAGTATAAGTTCCGCAGGTAGCTCCTACGAGCAGTACTTC; CDR3aa: CASSISSAGSSYEQYF
d_gene: NA; abundance: NA; j_gene: TRBJ1-1; v_gene: TRBV10-3; CDR3nt: TGTGCCATCAGTGTTGTGGCAGGGTTAAGAAATGAAGCTTTCTTT; CDR3aa: CAISVVAGLRNEAFF
d_gene: TRBD1; abundance: NA; j_gene: TRBJ2-5; v_gene: TRBV6-1; CDR3nt: TGTGCCAGCAGTGAAGACCGGGACAGCCCGACCCAGTACTTC; CDR3aa: CASSEDRDSPTQYF
d_gene: NA; abundance: few; j_gene: TRBJ1-2; v_gene: TRBV10-2; CDR3nt: TGCGCCAGCAGTAGCGGCAGGGGTTACGGCGGCTACACCTTC; CDR3aa: CASSSGRGYGGYTF
d_gene: TRBD1; abundance: few; j_gene: TRBJ2-3; v_gene: TRBV30; CDR3nt: TGTGCCTGCCGACAGGGGAGTGGCACAGATACGCAGTATTTT; CDR3aa: CACRQGSGTDTQYF
d_gene: NA; abundance: NA; j_gene: TRBJ2-1; v_gene: TRBV11-2; CDR3nt: TGTGCCAGCAGCTTAGGACAGACCCGATACAATGAGCAGTTCTTC; CDR3aa: CASSLGQTRYNEQFF
d_gene: NA; abundance: NA; j_gene: TRBJ2-1; v_gene: TRBV5-1; CDR3nt: TGCGCCAGCAGCTTAACGGTCGATGAGCAGTTCTTC; CDR3aa: CASSLTVDEQFF
d_gene: TRBD2; abundance: NA; j_gene: TRBJ2-1; v_gene: TRBV15; CDR3nt: TGTGCCACCAGCAGAGAGAAACCGGGACTAGCGGGAGTTCCCTCCTACAATGAGCAGTTCTTC; CDR3aa: CATSREKPGLAGVPSYNEQFF
d_gene: NA; abundance: NA; j_gene: TRBJ1-2; v_gene: TRBV28; CDR3nt: TGTGCCAGCAGTGCCGACTCGCAGGGAGGAGATGGCTACACCTTC; CDR3aa: CASSADSQGGDGYTF
d_gene: NA; abundance: NA; j_gene: TRBJ1-3; v_gene: TRBV19; CDR3nt: TGTGCCAGTAAGGGGCAAGCCGCGTCTGAGAACACCATATATTTT; CDR3aa: CASKGQAASENTIYF
d_gene: NA; abundance: NA; j_gene: TRBJ2-2; v_gene: TRBV14; CDR3nt: TGTGCCAGCAGCCTGTTGGAAGGACAGACTAACACCGGGGAGCTGTTTTTT; CDR3aa: CASSLLEGQTNTGELFF
d_gene: NA; abundance: few; j_gene: TRBJ1-1; v_gene: TRBV5-4; CDR3nt: TGTGCCAGCAGCTTGGCGATTTCAGGGCCGAACACTGAAGCTTTCTTT; CDR3aa: CASSLAISGPNTEAFF
d_gene: TRBD1; abundance: NA; j_gene: TRBJ2-7; v_gene: TRBV5-1; CDR3nt: TGCGCCAGCAGCTCCGGGACAGGGGGATCGGAGCAGTACTTC; CDR3aa: CASSSGTGGSEQYF
d_gene: NA; abundance: NA; j_gene: TRBJ2-2; v_gene: TRBV29-1; CDR3nt: TGCAGCGTCCGGGGGGGGGACAGGGACTTTTCCGGGGAGCTGTTTTTT; CDR3aa: CSVRGGDRDFSGELFF
d_gene: NA; abundance: NA; j_gene: TRBJ1-1; v_gene: TRBV6-1; CDR3nt: TGTGCCAGCAGTGATTGGCTCGTCAGTTTGAACACTGAAGCTTTCTTT; CDR3aa: CASSDWLVSLNTEAFF